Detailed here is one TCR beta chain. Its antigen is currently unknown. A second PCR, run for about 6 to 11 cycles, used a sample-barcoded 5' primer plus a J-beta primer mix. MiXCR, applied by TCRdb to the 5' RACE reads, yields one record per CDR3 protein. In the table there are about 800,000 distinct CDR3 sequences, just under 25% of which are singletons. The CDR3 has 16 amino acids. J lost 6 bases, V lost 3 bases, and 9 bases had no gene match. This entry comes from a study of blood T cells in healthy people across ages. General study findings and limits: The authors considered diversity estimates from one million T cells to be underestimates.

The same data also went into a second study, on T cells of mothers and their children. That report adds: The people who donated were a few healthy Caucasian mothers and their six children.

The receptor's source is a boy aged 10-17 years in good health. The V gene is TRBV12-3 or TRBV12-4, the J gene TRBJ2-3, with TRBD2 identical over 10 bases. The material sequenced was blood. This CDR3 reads CASSFGSSGGVDTQYF. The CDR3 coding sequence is TGTGCCAGCAGTTTCGGCTCTAGCGGGGGCGTGGATACGCAGTATTTT.